The clone carrying this T cell receptor beta chain was found many times. Its antigen is as yet unknown. The sample belongs to a study of response to subunit inactivated influenza vaccine. General observations from the study: Every seasonal influenza vaccination brings in few new T cells, the authors suggested.

Trimming took 6 bases from V and 5 from J, leaving 5 bases between them. Germline CDR1 DFQATT, CDR2 SNEGSKA (reference sequence). This CDR3 spans 10 amino acids. TCRdb re-analysed the RT-PCR reads in MiXCR, keeping a single row per CDR3 protein. The data show hundreds of thousands of distinct CDR3 sequences, with 13% to 15% seen just once and 6.5% to 8% held by the top ten. The rearrangement uses TRBV20-1 and TRBJ2-1; D unresolved. The source material was PBMCs from blood, sampled around two weeks before vaccination. The receptor was derived from a man aged 45-65 years who received an inactivated influenza vaccine. CDR3 loop: CSALDNEQFF. Here the CDR3 DNA reads TGCAGTGCCCTAGACAATGAGCAGTTCTTC.